The text below deals with one T cell receptor beta chain. What antigen it recognizes has not been identified. No much larger clonotype is one base removed from it; base qualities were not supplied. This entry comes from a study of graft-versus-host responses after intestinal transplantation (dated by TCRdb to 2020 to 2022). Context from the whole study: The transplants that recipients got were multivisceral, liver-intestinal, or isolated intestinal. Instead of going to the commercial service, samples from a few later patients were sequenced in-house on an Illumina MiSeq and processed with MiXCR. A peak of at least 4% donor T cells among recipient peripheral blood mononuclear cells was the definition used for donor T cell macrochimerism. Graft-versus-host and host-versus-graft alloreactive T cell clones were tracked in the graft, circulation and bone marrow after intestinal transplantation using bulk TCR-beta CDR3 sequencing. The cohort enrolled 20 to 30 intestinal transplant recipients including one retransplant, and a few patients lacking pretransplant specimens were excluded. Alloreactive clones were identified by sequencing pre-transplant mixed lymphocyte reaction products and comparing them with unstimulated pre-transplant donor and recipient T cells. All recipients received anti-thymocyte globulin induction followed by maintenance tacrolimus and steroids for around three years.

Findings and caveats that apply to the study as a whole: GvH clones turned up in recipient bone marrow, with some appearing earlier in ileal mucosa or blood, a pattern consistent with an intestinal mucosal origin. In the allografts of patients with donor T cell macrochimerism, GvH to HvG T cell clonal ratios were high. Peak levels of circulating GvH clones were associated with declines in HvG clones early after transplant. Conclusions were limited by the relatively low number and heterogeneity of intestinal transplant patients.

Receptors were amplified or captured by the immunoSEQ multiplex PCR assay. For most patients, genomic DNA was isolated with the Qiagen DNeasy Blood and Tissue Kit and sent frozen to Adaptive Biotechnologies for TCR sequencing. Adaptive Biotechnologies carried out high-throughput TCR-beta CDR3 sequencing of genomic DNA for most patients. The paper's data handling went like this. Adaptive's ImmunoSEQ software supplied the TCR sequencing data for around 17 patients, while MiXCR and VDJtools were used to process a few other patients. CD4 versus CD8 sorting errors were corrected by removing sequences found in both subsets at a frequency ratio below 5:1. Because the origin of CDR3 nucleotide sequences shared between donor and recipient could not be assigned, those sequences were removed. To count as alloreactive, a clone needed at least 2-fold expansion over unstimulated cells and a minimum CFSE-low frequency of 0.002% (template counts) or 0.001% (read counts). Clones detected in sequenced pre-transplant spleen, lymph node, or MLR CFSE-low populations of the donor or recipient were defined as mappable. The cumulative frequency of alloreactive clones was calculated as a percentage of all sequences, weighted by copy number. TCRdb stores this immuneACCESS table with in-frame sequences only. Part of the clones is absent; in the studies checked, under half of the shortfall reflects unresolved V genes, and no reason is known for the rest. That table gives V, J and clone size, and the DNA gave D and trimming. In this sample the table shows about 120,000 clones, roughly 93% of which occur a single time. The top ten hold more than 0.09% of the sample.

Taken with the paper, the label for time point translates to: cells obtained before transplantation from donor or recipient. CD3+CD4+ and CD3+CD8+ populations were FACS-sorted from unstimulated pre-transplant donor and recipient cells taken from spleen or lymph nodes. V and J are truncated by 5 bases and 5 bases respectively, leaving an intervening sequence of 7 bases. Based on the germline V gene, the CDR1 and CDR2 sequences are KGHSH and LQKENI. Inclusive of the bounding cysteine and phenylalanine, the CDR3 is 11 residues long. The retained sequence is limited to the CDR3, 33 bases, with the frame set at the first base.

This chain joins TRBV18 to TRBJ2-7; the D segment could be TRBD2, given 5 matching bases. The source was unstimulated CD4+ T cells sorted from spleen or lymph node cells, collected before intestinal transplant. This clonotype originated in a human donor who received an intestinal transplant. For the CDR3, the sequence is CASSSRDEQYF. The DNA sequence is as follows: TGTGCCAGCTCATCGAGGGACGAGCAGTACTTC.